The present T cell receptor beta chain was sequenced within a study of shared clonotypes between healthy human individuals. Study conclusions and caveats: Against clonotypes common to all four donors, non-shared ones had lower generation probabilities. The low donor count limited represented genetic and exposure-history diversity.

CDR1 is MDHEN, CDR2 SYDVKM, per germline. The CDR3 spans 12 residues. V lost 6 bases and J 1 base, leaving 7 bases between the germline ends. Using immunoSEQ multiplex PCR, the repertoire was profiled, and TCRdb retains in-frame clones only, with some absent. Among about 2.2 million clones listed, 80% to 95% were seen once. Regarding this clone: The target antigen is unknown.

Cells designated naive CD8 were CD45RO-negative and were positively selected for CCR7, with terminally differentiated effector memory CD45RA+ cells excluded. Each sample came from a Caucasian adult donor living in Nashville, Tennessee. The sequenced material came from naive CD8+ T cells from PBMCs. The TCR was taken from a man younger than 35 in good health. Some clones in this sample may be carry-over from other donors' samples. The chain combines TRBV28 with TRBJ2-7, with D uncertain. In nucleotides, the CDR3 is TGTGCCAGCAGCCATATATCCTACGAGCAGTACTTC. Protein: CASSHISYEQYF.